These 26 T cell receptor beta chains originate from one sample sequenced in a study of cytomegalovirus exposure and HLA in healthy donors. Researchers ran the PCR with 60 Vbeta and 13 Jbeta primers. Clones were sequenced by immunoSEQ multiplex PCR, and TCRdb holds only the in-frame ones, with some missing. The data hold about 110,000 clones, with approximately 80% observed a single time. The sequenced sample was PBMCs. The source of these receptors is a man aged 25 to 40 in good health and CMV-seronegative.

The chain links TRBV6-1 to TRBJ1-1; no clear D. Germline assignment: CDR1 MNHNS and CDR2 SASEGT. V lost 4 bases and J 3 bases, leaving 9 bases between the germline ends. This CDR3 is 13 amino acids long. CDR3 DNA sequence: TGTGCCAGCAGTGCCAGAGGAGACACTGAAGCTTTCTTT. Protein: CASSARGDTEAFF.

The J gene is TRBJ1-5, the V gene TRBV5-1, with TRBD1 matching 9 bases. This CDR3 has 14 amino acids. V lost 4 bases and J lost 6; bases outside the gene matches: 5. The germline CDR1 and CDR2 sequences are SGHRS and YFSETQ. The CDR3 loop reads CASSEGTGTQPQHF. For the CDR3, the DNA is TGCGCCAGCAGCGAAGGGACAGGGACTCAGCCCCAGCATTTT. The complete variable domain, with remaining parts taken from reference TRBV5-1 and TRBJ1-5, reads KAGVTQTPRYLIKTRGQQVTLSCSPISGHRSVSWYQQTPGQGLQFLFEYFSETQRNKGNFPGRFSGRQFSNSRSEMNVSTLELGDSALYLCASSEGTGTQPQHFGDGTRLSIL.

In DNA form, the CDR3 reads TGTGCCACCAGCAGTCGTGGTGCAGGTCGAAACTATGGCTACACCTTC. The encoded protein is CATSSRGAGRNYGYTF. The V and J genes are TRBV15 and TRBJ1-2; D gene ambiguous. Trimming removed 3 bases at V and 2 bases at J, with 16 bases between. The CDR3 loop spans 16 amino acids. Per the germline V gene, CDR1 is LNHNV and CDR2 is YYDKDF (reference sequence).

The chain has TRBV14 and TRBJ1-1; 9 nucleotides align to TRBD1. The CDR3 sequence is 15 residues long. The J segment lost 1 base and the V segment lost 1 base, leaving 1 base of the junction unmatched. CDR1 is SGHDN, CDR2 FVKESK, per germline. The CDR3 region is CASSQGGQGNTEAFF. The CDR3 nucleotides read TGTGCCAGCAGCCAAGGGGGACAGGGGAACACTGAAGCTTTCTTT.

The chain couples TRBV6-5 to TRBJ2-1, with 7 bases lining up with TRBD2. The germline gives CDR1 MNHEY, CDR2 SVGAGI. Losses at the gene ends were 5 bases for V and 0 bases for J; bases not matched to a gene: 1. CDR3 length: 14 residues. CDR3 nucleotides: TGTGCCAGCAGTGGCGGGAGCTCCTACAATGAGCAGTTCTTC. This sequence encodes CASSGGSSYNEQFF.

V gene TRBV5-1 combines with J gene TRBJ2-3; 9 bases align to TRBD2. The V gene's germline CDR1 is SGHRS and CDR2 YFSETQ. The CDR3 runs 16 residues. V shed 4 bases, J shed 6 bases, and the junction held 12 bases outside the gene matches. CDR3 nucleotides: TGCGCCAGCAGCATCACCCTTAGCGGGAGCTCGGATACGCAGTATTTT. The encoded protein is CASSITLSGSSDTQYF.

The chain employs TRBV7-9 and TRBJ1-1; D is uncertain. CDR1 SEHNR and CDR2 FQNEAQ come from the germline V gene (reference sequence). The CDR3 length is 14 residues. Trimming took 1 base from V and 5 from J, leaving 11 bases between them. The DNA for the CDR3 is TGTGCCAGCAGCTTAGAGGCGGGAGGGACTGAAGCTTTCTTT. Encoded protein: CASSLEAGGTEAFF.

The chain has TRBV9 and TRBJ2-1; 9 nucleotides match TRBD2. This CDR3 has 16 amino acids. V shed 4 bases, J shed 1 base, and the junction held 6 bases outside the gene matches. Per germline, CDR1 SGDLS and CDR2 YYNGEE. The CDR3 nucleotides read TGTGCCAGCAGCTCAAGGCTAGCGGGATCCTACAATGAGCAGTTCTTC. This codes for CASSSRLAGSYNEQFF.

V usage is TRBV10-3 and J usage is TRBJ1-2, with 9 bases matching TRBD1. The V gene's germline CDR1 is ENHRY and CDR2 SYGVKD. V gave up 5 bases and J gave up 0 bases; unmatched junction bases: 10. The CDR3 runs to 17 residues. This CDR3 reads CAISPTAGQGTNYGYTF. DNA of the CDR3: TGTGCCATCAGTCCCACAGCGGGACAGGGAACTAACTATGGCTACACCTTC.

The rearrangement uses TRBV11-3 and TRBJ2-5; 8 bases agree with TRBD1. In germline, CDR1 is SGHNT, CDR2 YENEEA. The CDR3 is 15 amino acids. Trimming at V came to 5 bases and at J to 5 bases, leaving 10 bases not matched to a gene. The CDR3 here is CASSLRTGNLETQYF. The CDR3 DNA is TGTGCCAGCAGCCTAAGGACAGGGAATTTGGAGACCCAGTACTTC. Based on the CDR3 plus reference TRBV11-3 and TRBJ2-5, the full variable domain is EAGVVQSPRYKIIEKKQPVAFWCNPISGHNTLYWYLQNLGQGPELLIRYENEEAVDDSQLPKDRFSAERLKGVDSTLKIQPAELGDSAVYLCASSLRTGNLETQYFGPGTRLLVL.

CDR3 residues: CASGLVSSGRGGSGANVLTF. For the CDR3, the DNA is TGTGCTAGTGGTTTGGTCTCTAGCGGGAGAGGGGGCTCTGGGGCCAACGTCCTGACTTTC. The chain uses TRBV12-5 and TRBJ2-6, with 10 bases fitting TRBD2. CDR3 length equals 20 residues. V shed 0 bases, J shed 0 bases, and the junction held 8 bases outside the gene matches. Germline CDR1 and CDR2: LGHNT and FRNRAP.

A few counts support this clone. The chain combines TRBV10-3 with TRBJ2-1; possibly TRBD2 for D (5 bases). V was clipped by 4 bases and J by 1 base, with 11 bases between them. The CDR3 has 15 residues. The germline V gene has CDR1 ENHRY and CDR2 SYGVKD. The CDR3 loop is CAISGNQRSYNEQFF. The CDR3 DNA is TGTGCCATCAGTGGCAATCAGCGGTCCTACAATGAGCAGTTCTTC.

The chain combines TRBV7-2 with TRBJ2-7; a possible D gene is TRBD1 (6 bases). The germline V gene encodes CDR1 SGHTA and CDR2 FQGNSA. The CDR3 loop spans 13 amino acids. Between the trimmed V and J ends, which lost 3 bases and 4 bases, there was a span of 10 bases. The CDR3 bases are TGTGCCAGCAGCTTTGGACAGTCTTACGAGCAGTACTTC. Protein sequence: CASSFGQSYEQYF.

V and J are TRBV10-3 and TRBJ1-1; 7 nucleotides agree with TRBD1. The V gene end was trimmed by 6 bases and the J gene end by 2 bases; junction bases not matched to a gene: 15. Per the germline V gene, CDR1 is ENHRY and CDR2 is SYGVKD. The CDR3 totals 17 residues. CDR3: CAIRPRNGGQYNTEAFF. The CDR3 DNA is TGTGCCATCAGACCTCGAAACGGGGGACAGTATAACACTGAAGCTTTCTTT.

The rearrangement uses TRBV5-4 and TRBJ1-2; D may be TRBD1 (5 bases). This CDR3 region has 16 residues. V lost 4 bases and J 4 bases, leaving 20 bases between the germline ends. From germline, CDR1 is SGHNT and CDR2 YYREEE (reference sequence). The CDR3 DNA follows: TGTGCCAGCAGCCGTAGCAGCCAGGGAGGTGTCTATGGCTACACCTTC. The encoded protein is CASSRSSQGGVYGYTF. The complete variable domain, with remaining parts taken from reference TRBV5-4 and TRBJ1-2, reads ETGVTQSPTHLIKTRGQQVTLRCSSQSGHNTVSWYQQALGQGPQFIFQYYREEENGRGNFPPRFSGLQFPNYSSELNVNALELDDSALYLCASSRSSQGGVYGYTFGSGTRLTVV.

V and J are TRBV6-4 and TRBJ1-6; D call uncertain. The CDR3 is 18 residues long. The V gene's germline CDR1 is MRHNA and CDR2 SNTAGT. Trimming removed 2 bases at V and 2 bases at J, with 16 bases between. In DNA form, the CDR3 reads TGTGCCAGCAGTGACAACGCTCCTGGCGGCACCTATAATTCACCCCTCCACTTT. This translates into CASSDNAPGGTYNSPLHF.

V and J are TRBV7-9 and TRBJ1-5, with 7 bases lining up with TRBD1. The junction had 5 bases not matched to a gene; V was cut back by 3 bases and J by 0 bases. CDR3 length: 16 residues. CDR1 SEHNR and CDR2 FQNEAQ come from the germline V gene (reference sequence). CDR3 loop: CASSFAQGISNQPQHF. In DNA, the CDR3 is TGTGCCAGCAGCTTTGCACAGGGGATTAGCAATCAGCCCCAGCATTTT.

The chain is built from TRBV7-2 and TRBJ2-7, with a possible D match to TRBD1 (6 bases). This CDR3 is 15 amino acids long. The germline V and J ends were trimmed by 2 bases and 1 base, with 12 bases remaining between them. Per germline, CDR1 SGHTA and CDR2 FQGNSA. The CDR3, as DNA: TGTGCCAGCAGCTTATCGGGGACATTGTCCTACGAGCAGTACTTC. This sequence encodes CASSLSGTLSYEQYF.

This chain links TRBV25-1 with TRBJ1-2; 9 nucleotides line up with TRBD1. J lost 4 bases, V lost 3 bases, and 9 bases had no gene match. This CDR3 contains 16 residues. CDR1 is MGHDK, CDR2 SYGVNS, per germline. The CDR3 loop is CASSDHTLTGGYGYTF. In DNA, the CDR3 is TGTGCCAGCAGTGACCACACCTTGACAGGGGGCTATGGCTACACCTTC.

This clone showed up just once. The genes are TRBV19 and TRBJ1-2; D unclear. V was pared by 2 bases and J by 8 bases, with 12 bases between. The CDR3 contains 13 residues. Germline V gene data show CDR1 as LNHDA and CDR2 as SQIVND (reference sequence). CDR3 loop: CASSIMRAEGYTF. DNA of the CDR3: TGTGCCAGTAGTATAATGAGAGCGGAGGGCTACACCTTC.

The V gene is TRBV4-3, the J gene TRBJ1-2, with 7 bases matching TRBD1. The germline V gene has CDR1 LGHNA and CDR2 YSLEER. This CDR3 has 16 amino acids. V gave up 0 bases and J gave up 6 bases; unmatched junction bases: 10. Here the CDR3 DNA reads TGCGCCAGCAGCCAAGATCGTACAGGGGATCAGAATGGCTACACCTTC. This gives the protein CASSQDRTGDQNGYTF.

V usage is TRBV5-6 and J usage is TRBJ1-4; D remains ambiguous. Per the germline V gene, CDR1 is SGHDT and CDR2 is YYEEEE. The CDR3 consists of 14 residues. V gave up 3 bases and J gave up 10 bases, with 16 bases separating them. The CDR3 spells CASSSSPADLKLFF. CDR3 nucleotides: TGTGCCAGCAGCTCCTCACCAGCGGATTTAAAACTGTTTTTT.

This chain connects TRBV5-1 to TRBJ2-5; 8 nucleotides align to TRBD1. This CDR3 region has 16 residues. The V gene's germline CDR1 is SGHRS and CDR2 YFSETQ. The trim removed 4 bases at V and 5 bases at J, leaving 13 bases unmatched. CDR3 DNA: TGCGCCAGCAGCCCAGACTGGGGACAGGCTCTGGAGACCCAGTACTTC. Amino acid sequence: CASSPDWGQALETQYF.

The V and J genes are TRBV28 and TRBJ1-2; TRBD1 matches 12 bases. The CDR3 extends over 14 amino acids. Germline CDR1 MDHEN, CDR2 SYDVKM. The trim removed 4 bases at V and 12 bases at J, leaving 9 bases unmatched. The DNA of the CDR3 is TGTGCCAGCAGTTCCGTCCCGGGACAGGGGGCGCACACCTTC. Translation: CASSSVPGQGAHTF.

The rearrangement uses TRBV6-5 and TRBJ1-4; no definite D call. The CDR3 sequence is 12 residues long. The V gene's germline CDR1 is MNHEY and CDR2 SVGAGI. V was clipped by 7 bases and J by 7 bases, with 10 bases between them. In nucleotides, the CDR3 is TGTGCCAGCACCACATTTGGTGAAAAACTGTTTTTT. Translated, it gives CASTTFGEKLFF.

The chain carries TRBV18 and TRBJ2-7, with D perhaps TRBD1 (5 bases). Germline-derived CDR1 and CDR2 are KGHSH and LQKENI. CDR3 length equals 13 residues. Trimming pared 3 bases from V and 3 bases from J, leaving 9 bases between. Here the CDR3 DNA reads TGTGCCAGCTCACCGGACACCAACTACGAGCAGTACTTC. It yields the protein CASSPDTNYEQYF.